This T cell receptor (beta chain) originates from a study of spatial heterogeneity in lung cancer. Time point: sample taken at primary tumor resection. Extraction of whole RNA from tumor, nontumor lung or frozen PBMC preceded unsorted sequencing. TCRdb analysed the 5' RACE reads with MiXCR anew, one entry per CDR3 protein. The sample contains tens of thousands of distinct CDR3 sequences, roughly 5.2% of which appear only once. The table lists this clonotype with a few counts. What it binds is unknown. Germline trimming cut 4 bases from V and 1 base from J; bases unmatched to any gene: 2. The CDR3 covers 15 residues. The germline gives CDR1 LNHDA, CDR2 SQIVND (reference sequence). Regarding the study as a whole: TCRs found ubiquitously expanded in tumor appeared in blood more at resection than at follow-up.

The sequence came from a female donor with early-stage non-small cell lung cancer. The rearrangement links TRBV19 to TRBJ2-5; TRBD2 aligns across 11 bases. The source was PBMCs, collected at surgery. The DNA of the CDR3 is TGTGCCAGTAGTAGGGGACTAGCGGTCCAAGAGACCCAGTACTTC. Translating gives CASSRGLAVQETQYF.